This T cell receptor beta chain was recorded in a study of blood T cell repertoires in COVID-19. Study background: Donors in the United States, Italy and Spain gave samples during acute or convalescent COVID-19. T cells, B-cell-depleted T cells, or PBMCs provided the cDNA or gDNA that served as material.

Original analysis: Scientists estimated how many nucleated cells there were by amplifying reference gene primers. Clones were sequenced by immunoSEQ multiplex PCR, and TCRdb holds only the in-frame ones, with some missing. The V and J calls and the clone size are those of that table, but D and trimming were determined from the DNA. The table includes 430,000 or so clones, around 90% detected once. This clonotype was obtained from a man younger than 35 with COVID-19, enrolled during active disease. Specimen: peripheral blood.

The CDR3 nucleotides read TGCGCCAGCAGCGAGGGGACAGCTATACGAGGGCAGTACTTC. It specifies CASSEGTAIRGQYF. The J gene is TRBJ2-7, the V gene TRBV10-2; 7 bases fit TRBD1. V lost 6 bases, J lost 9 bases, and 14 bases stayed unmatched. The CDR3 totals 14 residues. Germline CDR1 WSHSY, CDR2 SAAADI.